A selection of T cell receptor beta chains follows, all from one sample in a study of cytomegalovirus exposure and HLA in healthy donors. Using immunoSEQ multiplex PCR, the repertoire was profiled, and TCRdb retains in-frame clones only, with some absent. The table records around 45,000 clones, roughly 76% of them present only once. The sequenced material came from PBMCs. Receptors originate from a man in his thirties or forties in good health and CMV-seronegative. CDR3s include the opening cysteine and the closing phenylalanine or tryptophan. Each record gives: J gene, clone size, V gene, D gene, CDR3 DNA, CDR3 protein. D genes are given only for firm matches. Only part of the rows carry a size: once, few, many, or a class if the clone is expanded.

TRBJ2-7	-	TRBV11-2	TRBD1	TGTGCCAGCAGCCCTTTTCAGGACAGGCACTACGAGCAGTACTTC	CASSPFQDRHYEQYF
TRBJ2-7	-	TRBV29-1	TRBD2	TGCAGCGTTGTCGTAGCGGGAGGTGCCGAGCAGTACTTC	CSVVVAGGAEQYF
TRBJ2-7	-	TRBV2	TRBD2	TGTGCCAGCAGCCTGGGACTAGCGGGGGGCGAAAGCGAGCAGTACTTC	CASSLGLAGGESEQYF
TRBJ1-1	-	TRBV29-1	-	TGCAGCGTTGTCGGAGACGCTTTGAACACTGAAGCTTTCTTT	CSVVGDALNTEAFF
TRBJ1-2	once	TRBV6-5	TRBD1	TGTGCCAGCAGTTACGCTTGGACAGGGGATGGCTACACCTTC	CASSYAWTGDGYTF
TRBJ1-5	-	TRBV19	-	TGTGCCAGTAGTACCATACTGAATAGCAATCAGCCCCAGCATTTT	CASSTILNSNQPQHF
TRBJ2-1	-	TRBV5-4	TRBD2	TGTGCCAGCAGCTTTACCCTGGGACTAGCGGGAGTGGGGTTCTACAATGAGCAGTTCTTC	CASSFTLGLAGVGFYNEQFF
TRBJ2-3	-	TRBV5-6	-	TGTGCCAGCAGCTTAGGGGTCGTCCGCGGAGATACGCAGTATTTT	CASSLGVVRGDTQYF
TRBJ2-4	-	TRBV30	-	TGTGCCTGGGACACTGGGGCCAAAAACATTCAGTACTTC	CAWDTGAKNIQYF
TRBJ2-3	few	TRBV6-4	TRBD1	TGTGCCAGCAGTGACTCAGGGGGCGCAGATACGCAGTATTTT	CASSDSGGADTQYF
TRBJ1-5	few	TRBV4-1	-	TGCGCCAGCAGCCAAGACAGGGGTAGCAATCAGCCCCAGCATTTT	CASSQDRGSNQPQHF
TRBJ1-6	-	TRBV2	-	TGTGCCAGCGGCAAGGAACCGGGGTATAATTCACCCCTCCACTTT	CASGKEPGYNSPLHF
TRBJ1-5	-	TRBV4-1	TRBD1	TGCGCCAGCAGCCAAGATAGGACAGGGCATCGGCATTTT	CASSQDRTGHRHF
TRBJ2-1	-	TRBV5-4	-	TGTGCCAGCAGCTTGGAGCTAGCCTATGAGCAGTTCTTC	CASSLELAYEQFF
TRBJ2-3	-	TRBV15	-	TGTGCCACCAGCACCGGCCGGGAGTCCACAGATACGCAGTATTTT	CATSTGRESTDTQYF
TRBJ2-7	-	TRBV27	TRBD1	TGTGCCAGCAGTATAAGTACCGGGACAGTAACCTACGAGCAGTACTTC	CASSISTGTVTYEQYF
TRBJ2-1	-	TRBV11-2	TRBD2	TGTGCCAGCAGCTACCTAGCGGAGCACAATGAGCAGTTCTTC	CASSYLAEHNEQFF
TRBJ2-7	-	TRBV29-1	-	TGCAGCGTTGGGGACATCTCCTCCTACGAGCAGTACTTC	CSVGDISSYEQYF
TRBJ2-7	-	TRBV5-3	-	TGTGCCAGAAGCTTGAAATGTTCGGGGGAGACCTCCTACGAGCAGTACTTC	CARSLKCSGETSYEQYF
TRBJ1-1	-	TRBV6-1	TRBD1	TGTGCCAGCAGATTGACAGGGAAGAACACTGAAGCTTTCTTT	CASRLTGKNTEAFF
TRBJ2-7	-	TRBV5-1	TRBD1	TGCGCCAGCAGCCAGGGACAGACCTACGAGCAGTACTTC	CASSQGQTYEQYF
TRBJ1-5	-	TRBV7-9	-	TGTGCCAGCAGCCCCGGGGGTGGTGGCAATCAGCCCCAGCATTTT	CASSPGGGGNQPQHF
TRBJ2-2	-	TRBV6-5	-	TGTGCCAGCATCGGGGGACCCACCGGGGAGCTGTTTTTT	CASIGGPTGELFF
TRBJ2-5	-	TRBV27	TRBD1	TGTGCCAGCAGTCCAGGGACAGGACAAGAGACCCAGTACTTC	CASSPGTGQETQYF
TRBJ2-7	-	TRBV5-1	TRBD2	TGCGCCAGCAGCTTAGCTAGCGGGAGTTTATCCTACGAGCAGTACTTC	CASSLASGSLSYEQYF
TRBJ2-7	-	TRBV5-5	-	TGTGCCAGCAGCTTGGTGGGGGGGCCGAACTACGAGCAGTACTTC	CASSLVGGPNYEQYF
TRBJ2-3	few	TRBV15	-	TGTGCCACCAGCATGAGGCGGGTCACAGATACGCAGTATTTT	CATSMRRVTDTQYF
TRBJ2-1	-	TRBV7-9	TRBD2	TGTGCCAGCAGCCCGTCAGGGACTAGCTATTACAATGAGCAGTTCTTC	CASSPSGTSYYNEQFF
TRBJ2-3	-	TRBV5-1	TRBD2	TGCGCCAGCAGCTTCGCCGGGACTAGCGGGTCTAGCACAGATACGCAGTATTTT	CASSFAGTSGSSTDTQYF
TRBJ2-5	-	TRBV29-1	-	TGCAACGTTCAGGAAAGTGGTGCGACCCAGTACTTC	CNVQESGATQYF
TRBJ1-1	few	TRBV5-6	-	TGTGCCAGCAGCTTGTCGGTATCTGAAGCTTTCTTT	CASSLSVSEAFF
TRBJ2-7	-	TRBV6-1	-	TGTGCCAGCAGTGAACCTGGCAGATCCTACGAGCAGTACTTC	CASSEPGRSYEQYF
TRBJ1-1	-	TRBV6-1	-	TGTGCCAGCATCAGGGAACACCATATGAACACTGAAGCTTTCTTT	CASIREHHMNTEAFF
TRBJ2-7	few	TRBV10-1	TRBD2	TGCGCCAGCAGTGAGTCGATCGCTAGCGGAACCTACGAGCAGTACTTC	CASSESIASGTYEQYF
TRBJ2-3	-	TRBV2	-	TGTGCCAGCAGCGAGCTATCGGATACGCAGTATTTT	CASSELSDTQYF
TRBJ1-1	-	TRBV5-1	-	TGCGCCAGCCGGACGGGAGCCGAGGGTTACACTGAAGCTTTCTTT	CASRTGAEGYTEAFF
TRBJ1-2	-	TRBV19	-	TGTGCCAGTAACACCCTACAGGGTAACTATGGCTACACCTTC	CASNTLQGNYGYTF
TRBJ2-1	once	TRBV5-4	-	TGTGCCAGCAGAACGGGACTCATAGAATACAATGAGCAGTTCTTC	CASRTGLIEYNEQFF
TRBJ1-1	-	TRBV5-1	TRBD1	TGCGCCAGCAGCTACCGGGACAGGAGCACTGAAGCTTTCTTT	CASSYRDRSTEAFF
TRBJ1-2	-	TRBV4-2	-	TGTGCCAGCAGCCAAGATTGGGCGGGAAACTATGGCTACACCTTC	CASSQDWAGNYGYTF
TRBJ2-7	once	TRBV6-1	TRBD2	TGTGCCAGCGGCAAACTAGCGGGAGGTCTCTACGAGCAGTACTTC	CASGKLAGGLYEQYF
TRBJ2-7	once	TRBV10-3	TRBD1	TGTGCCATCAGTGAGCCGGGACAGGTTACCTACGAGCAGTACTTC	CAISEPGQVTYEQYF
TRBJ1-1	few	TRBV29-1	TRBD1	TGCAGCGTGCAGACAGGGGGCGGGCCGAACACTGAAGCTTTCTTT	CSVQTGGGPNTEAFF
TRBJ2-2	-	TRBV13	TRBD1	TGTGCCAGCAGCTTACGAGAGGCAGGGGGGAACACCGGGGAGCTGTTTTTT	CASSLREAGGNTGELFF
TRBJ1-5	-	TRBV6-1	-	TGTGCCAGCAGTGAATTTGGGGGCAGGCCTTACCCAGGGGCCCAGCATTTT	CASSEFGGRPYPGAQHF
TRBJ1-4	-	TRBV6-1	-	TGTGCCAGCAGTGAAGTTCCGGGGTGGAATGAAAAACTGTTTTTT	CASSEVPGWNEKLFF
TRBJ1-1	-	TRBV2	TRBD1	TGTGCCAGCATGGGGGACAGGGACACTGAAGCTTTCTTT	CASMGDRDTEAFF
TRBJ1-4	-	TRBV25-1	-	TGTGCCAGCAGTTCCGACGGGATGCGAAATGAAAAACTGTTTTTT	CASSSDGMRNEKLFF
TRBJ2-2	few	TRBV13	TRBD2	TGTGCCAGCAGCAAACTAGCGGGAGGAATGGGCAAAACCGGGGAGCTGTTTTTT	CASSKLAGGMGKTGELFF
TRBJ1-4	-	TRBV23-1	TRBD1	TGCGCCAGCAGCAGGGACAGGGGGAGGGATGAAAAACTGTTTTTT	CASSRDRGRDEKLFF
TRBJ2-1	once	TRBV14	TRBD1	TGTGCCAGCAGCCAAGATGGTGGACAGGGCATGAATGAGCAGTTCTTC	CASSQDGGQGMNEQFF
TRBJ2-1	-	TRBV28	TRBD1	TGTGCCAGCAGTTTTGGGGACAGGGTCTACAATGAGCAGTTCTTC	CASSFGDRVYNEQFF
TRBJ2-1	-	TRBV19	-	TGTGCCAGTAATTCGGTCGCGGCAGGGGTACGCAATGAGCAGTTCTTC	CASNSVAAGVRNEQFF
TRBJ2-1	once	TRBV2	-	TGTGCCAGCAGTCACAGGGATTTCGGAAAGAATGAGCAGTTCTTC	CASSHRDFGKNEQFF
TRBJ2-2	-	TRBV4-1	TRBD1	TGCGCCAGCAGCCCATCTCTCGGGACAGGGGCGAACACCGGGGAGCTGTTTTTT	CASSPSLGTGANTGELFF